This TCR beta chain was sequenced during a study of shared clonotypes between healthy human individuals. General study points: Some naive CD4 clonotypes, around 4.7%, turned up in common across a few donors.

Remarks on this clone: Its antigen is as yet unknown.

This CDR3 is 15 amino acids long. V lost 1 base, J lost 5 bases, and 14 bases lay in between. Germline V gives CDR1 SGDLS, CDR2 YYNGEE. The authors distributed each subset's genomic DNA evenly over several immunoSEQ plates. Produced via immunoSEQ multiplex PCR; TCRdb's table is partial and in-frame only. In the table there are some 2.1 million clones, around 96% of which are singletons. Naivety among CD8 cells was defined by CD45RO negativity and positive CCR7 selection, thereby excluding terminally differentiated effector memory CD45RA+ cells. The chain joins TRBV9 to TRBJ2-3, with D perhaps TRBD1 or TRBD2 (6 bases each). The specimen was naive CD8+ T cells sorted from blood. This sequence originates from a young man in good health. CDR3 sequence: CASSVYGGQGDTQYF. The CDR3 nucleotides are TGTGCCAGCAGCGTATACGGGGGCCAGGGAGATACGCAGTATTTT. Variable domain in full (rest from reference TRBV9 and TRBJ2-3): DSGVTQTPKHLITATGQRVTLRCSPRSGDLSVYWYQQSLDQGLQFLIQYYNGEERAKGNILERFSAQQFPDLHSELNLSSLELGDSALYFCASSVYGGQGDTQYFGPGTRLTVL.